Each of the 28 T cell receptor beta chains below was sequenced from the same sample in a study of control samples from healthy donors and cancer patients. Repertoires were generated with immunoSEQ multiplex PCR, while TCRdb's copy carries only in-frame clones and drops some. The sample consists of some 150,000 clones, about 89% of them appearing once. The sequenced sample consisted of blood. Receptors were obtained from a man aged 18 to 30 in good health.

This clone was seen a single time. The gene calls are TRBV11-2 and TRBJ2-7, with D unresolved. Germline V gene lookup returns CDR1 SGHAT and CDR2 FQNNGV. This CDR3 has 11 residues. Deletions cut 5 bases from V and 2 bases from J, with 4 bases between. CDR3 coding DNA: TGTGCCAGCAGCCACACCTACGAGCAGTACTTC. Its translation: CASSHTYEQYF. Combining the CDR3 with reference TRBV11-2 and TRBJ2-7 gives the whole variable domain EAGVAQSPRYKIIEKRQSVAFWCNPISGHATLYWYQQILGQGPKLLIQFQNNGVVDDSQLPKDRFSAERLKGVDSTLKIQPAKLEDSAVYLCASSHTYEQYFGPGTRLTVT.

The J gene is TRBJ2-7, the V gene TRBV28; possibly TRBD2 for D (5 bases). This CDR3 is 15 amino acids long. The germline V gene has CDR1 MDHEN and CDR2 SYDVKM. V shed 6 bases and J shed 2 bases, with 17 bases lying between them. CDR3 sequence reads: CASRGPSSPPYEQYF. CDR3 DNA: TGTGCCAGCAGGGGCCCTAGCAGCCCCCCCTACGAGCAGTACTTC. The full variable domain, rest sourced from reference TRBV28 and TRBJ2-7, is DVKVTQSSRYLVKRTGEKVFLECVQDMDHENMFWYRQDPGLGLRLIYFSYDVKMKEKGDIPEGYSVSREKKERFSLILESASTNQTSMYLCASRGPSSPPYEQYFGPGTRLTVT.

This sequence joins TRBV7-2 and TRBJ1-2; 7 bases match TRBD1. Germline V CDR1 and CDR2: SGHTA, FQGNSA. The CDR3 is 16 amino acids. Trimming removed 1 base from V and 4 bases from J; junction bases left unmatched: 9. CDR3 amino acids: CASSLGVRGSFYGYTF. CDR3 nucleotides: TGTGCCAGCAGCTTAGGTGTCAGGGGGTCTTTCTATGGCTACACCTTC.

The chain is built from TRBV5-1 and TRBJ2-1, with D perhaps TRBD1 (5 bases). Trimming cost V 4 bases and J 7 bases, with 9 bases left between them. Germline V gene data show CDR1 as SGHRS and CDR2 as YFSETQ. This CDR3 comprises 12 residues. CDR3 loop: CASSVQGNEQFF. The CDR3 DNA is TGCGCCAGCAGCGTTCAGGGAAATGAGCAGTTCTTC. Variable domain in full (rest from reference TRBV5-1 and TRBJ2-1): KAGVTQTPRYLIKTRGQQVTLSCSPISGHRSVSWYQQTPGQGLQFLFEYFSETQRNKGNFPGRFSGRQFSNSRSEMNVSTLELGDSALYLCASSVQGNEQFFGPGTRLTVL.

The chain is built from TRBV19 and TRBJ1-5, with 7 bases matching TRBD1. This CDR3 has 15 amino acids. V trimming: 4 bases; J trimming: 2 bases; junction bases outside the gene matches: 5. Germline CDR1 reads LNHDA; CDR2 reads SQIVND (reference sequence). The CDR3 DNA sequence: TGTGCCAGTAGTACGATAGACAGGGGCAATCAGCCCCAGCATTTT. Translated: CASSTIDRGNQPQHF. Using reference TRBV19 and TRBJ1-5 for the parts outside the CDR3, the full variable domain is DGGITQSPKYLFRKEGQNVTLSCEQNLNHDAMYWYRQDPGQGLRLIYYSQIVNDFQKGDIAEGYSVSREKKESFPLTVTSAQKNPTAFYLCASSTIDRGNQPQHFGDGTRLSIL.

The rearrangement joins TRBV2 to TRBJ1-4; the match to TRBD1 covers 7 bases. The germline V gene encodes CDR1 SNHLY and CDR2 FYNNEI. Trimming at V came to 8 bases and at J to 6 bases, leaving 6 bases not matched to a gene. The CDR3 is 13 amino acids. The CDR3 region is CASVTGEYEKLFF. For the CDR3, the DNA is TGTGCCAGCGTTACAGGGGAGTATGAAAAACTGTTTTTT.

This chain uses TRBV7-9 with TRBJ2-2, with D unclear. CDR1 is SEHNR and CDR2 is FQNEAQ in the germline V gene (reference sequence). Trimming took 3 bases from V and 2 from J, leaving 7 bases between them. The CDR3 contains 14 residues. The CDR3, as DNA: TGTGCCAGCAGCTTGGCCAGCAACACCGGGGAGCTGTTTTTT. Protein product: CASSLASNTGELFF.

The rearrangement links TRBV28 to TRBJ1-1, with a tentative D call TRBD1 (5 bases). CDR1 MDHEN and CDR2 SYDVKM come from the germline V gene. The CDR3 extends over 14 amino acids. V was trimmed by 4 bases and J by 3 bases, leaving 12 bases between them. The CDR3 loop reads CASSSGEGDTEAFF. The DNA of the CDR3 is TGTGCCAGCAGTTCCGGGGAAGGGGACACTGAAGCTTTCTTT. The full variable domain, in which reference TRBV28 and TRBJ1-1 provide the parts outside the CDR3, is DVKVTQSSRYLVKRTGEKVFLECVQDMDHENMFWYRQDPGLGLRLIYFSYDVKMKEKGDIPEGYSVSREKKERFSLILESASTNQTSMYLCASSSGEGDTEAFFGQGTRLTVV.

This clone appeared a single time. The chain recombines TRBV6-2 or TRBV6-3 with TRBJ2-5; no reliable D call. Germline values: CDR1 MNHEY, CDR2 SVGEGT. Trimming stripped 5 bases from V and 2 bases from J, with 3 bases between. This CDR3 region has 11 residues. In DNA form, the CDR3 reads TGTGCCAGCAGTCTTCAAGAGACCCAGTACTTC. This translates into CASSLQETQYF.

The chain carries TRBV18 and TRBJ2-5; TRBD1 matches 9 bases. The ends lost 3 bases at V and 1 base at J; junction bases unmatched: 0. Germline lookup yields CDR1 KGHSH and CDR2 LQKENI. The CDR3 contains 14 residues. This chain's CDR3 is CASSPDRGQETQYF. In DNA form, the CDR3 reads TGTGCCAGCTCACCGGACAGGGGCCAAGAGACCCAGTACTTC.

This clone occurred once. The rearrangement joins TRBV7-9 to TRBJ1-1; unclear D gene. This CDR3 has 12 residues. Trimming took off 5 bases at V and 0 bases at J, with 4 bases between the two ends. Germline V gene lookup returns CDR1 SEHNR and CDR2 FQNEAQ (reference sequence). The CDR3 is CASSVMNTEAFF. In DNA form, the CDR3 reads TGTGCCAGCAGCGTCATGAACACTGAAGCTTTCTTT. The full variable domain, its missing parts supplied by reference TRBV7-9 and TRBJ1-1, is DTGVSQNPRHKITKRGQNVTFRCDPISEHNRLYWYRQTLGQGPEFLTYFQNEAQLEKSRLLSDRFSAERPKGSFSTLEIQRTEQGDSAMYLCASSVMNTEAFFGQGTRLTVV.

The CDR3, as DNA: TGTGCCAGCAGTCCGACAGTCGGCTACACCTTC. This encodes CASSPTVGYTF. The chain combines TRBV2 with TRBJ1-2; a weak D match, TRBD1 (5 bases). Trimming removed 5 bases at V and 8 bases at J, with 9 bases between. The CDR3 totals 11 residues. Looked up from germline, CDR1 is SNHLY and CDR2 is FYNNEI. Full variable domain (rest looked up from reference TRBV2 and TRBJ1-2): EPEVTQTPSHQVTQMGQEVILRCVPISNHLYFYWYRQILGQKVEFLVSFYNNEISEKSEIFDDQFSVERPDGSNFTLKIRSTKLEDSAMYFCASSPTVGYTFGSGTRLTVV.

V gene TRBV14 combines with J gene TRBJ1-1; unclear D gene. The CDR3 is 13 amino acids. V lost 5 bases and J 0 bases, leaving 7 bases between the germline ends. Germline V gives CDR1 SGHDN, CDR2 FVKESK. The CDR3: CASSFALNTEAFF. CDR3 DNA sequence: TGTGCCAGCAGCTTTGCCCTGAACACTGAAGCTTTCTTT. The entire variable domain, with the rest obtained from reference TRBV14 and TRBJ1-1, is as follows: EAGVTQFPSHSVIEKGQTVTLRCDPISGHDNLYWYRRVMGKEIKFLLHFVKESKQDESGMPNNRFLAERTGGTYSTLKVQPAELEDSGVYFCASSFALNTEAFFGQGTRLTVV.

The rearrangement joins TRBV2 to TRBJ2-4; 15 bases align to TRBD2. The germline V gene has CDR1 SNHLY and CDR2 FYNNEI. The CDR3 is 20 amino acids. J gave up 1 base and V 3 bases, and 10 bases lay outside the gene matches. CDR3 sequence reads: CASSDEWRTSGGAAKNIQYF. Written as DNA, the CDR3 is TGTGCCAGCAGTGACGAATGGAGGACTAGCGGGGGGGCTGCCAAAAACATTCAGTACTTC.

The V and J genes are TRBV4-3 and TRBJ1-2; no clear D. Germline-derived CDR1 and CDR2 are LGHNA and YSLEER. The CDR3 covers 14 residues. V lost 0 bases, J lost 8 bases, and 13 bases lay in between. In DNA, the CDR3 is TGCGCCAGCAGCCAAGATGCCGGCGGTTTAGGCTACACCTTC. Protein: CASSQDAGGLGYTF.

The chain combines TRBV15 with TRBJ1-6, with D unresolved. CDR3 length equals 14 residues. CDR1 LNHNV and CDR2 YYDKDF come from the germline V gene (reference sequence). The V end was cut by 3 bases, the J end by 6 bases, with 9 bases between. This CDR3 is CATSSPVTNSPLHF. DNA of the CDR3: TGTGCCACCAGCAGCCCAGTAACTAATTCACCCCTCCACTTT.

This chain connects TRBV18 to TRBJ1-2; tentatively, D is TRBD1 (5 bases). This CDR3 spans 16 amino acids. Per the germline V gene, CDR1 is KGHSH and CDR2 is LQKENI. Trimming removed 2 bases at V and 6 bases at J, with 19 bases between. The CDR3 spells CASSPGSQGSLDGYTF. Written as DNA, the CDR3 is TGTGCCAGCTCACCAGGTTCCCAGGGTTCGTTGGATGGCTACACCTTC.

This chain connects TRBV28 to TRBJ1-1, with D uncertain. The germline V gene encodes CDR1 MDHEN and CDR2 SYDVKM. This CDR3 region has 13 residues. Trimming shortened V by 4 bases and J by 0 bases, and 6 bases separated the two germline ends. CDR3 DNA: TGTGCCAGCAGTTCACCGATGAACACTGAAGCTTTCTTT. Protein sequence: CASSSPMNTEAFF.

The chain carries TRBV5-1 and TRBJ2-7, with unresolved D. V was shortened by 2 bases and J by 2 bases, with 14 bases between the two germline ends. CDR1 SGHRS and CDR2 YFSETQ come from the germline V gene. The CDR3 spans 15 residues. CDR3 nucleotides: TGCGCCAGCAGCTTTGGTTCCGCTATAGCCTACGAGCAGTACTTC. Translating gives CASSFGSAIAYEQYF.

The CDR3: CASNLNRGDQPQHF. CDR3 sequence (DNA): TGCGCCAGCAATCTTAACAGGGGAGATCAGCCCCAGCATTTT. The genes are TRBV23-1 and TRBJ1-5; 7 bases match TRBD1. TRBV23-1 counts as an open reading frame of uncertain function. This CDR3 contains 14 residues. The V segment lost 7 bases and the J segment 5 bases; nucleotides outside the gene matches: 8.

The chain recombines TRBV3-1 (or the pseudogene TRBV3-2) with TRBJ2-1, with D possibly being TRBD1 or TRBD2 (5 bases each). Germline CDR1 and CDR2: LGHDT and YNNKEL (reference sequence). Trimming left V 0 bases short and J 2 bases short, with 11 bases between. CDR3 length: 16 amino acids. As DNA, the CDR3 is TGTGCCAGCAGCCAAGATATAGGGGAGACCTACAATGAGCAGTTCTTC. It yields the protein CASSQDIGETYNEQFF.

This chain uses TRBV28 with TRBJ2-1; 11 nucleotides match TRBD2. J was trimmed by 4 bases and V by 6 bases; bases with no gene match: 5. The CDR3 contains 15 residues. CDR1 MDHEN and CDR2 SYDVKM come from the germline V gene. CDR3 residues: CASRGSGGVYNEQFF. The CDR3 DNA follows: TGTGCCAGCAGGGGTAGCGGGGGGGTTTACAATGAGCAGTTCTTC. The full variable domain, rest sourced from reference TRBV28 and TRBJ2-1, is DVKVTQSSRYLVKRTGEKVFLECVQDMDHENMFWYRQDPGLGLRLIYFSYDVKMKEKGDIPEGYSVSREKKERFSLILESASTNQTSMYLCASRGSGGVYNEQFFGPGTRLTVL.

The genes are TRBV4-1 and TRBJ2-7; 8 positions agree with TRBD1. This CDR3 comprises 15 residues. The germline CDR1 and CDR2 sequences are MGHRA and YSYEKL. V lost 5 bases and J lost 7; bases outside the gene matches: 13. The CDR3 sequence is CASSYAGDRGWEQYF. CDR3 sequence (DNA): TGCGCCAGCAGCTACGCTGGAGACAGGGGTTGGGAGCAGTACTTC.

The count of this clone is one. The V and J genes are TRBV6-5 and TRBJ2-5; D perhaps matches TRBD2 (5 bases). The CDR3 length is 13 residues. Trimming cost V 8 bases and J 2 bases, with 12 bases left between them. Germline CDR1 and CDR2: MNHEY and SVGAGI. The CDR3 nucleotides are TGTGCCAGCCTTCCCCCGGGACAAGAGACCCAGTACTTC. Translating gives CASLPPGQETQYF.

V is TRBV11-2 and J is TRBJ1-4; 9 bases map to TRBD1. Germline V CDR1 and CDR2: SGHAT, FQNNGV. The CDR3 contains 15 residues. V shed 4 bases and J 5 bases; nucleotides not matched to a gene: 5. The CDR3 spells CASSWGGTGNEKLFF. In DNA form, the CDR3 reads TGTGCCAGCAGCTGGGGGGGGACAGGGAATGAAAAACTGTTTTTT.

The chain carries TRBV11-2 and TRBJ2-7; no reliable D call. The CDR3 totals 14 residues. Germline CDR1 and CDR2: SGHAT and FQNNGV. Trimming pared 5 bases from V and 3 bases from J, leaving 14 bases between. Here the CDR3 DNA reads TGTGCCAGCAGCCAGGAATTAGCTTACTACGAGCAGTACTTC. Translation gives CASSQELAYYEQYF. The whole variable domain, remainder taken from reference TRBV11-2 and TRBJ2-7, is EAGVAQSPRYKIIEKRQSVAFWCNPISGHATLYWYQQILGQGPKLLIQFQNNGVVDDSQLPKDRFSAERLKGVDSTLKIQPAKLEDSAVYLCASSQELAYYEQYFGPGTRLTVT.

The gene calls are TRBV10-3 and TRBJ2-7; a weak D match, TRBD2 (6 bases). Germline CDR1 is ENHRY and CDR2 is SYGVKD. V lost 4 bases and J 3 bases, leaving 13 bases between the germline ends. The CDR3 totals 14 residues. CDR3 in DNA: TGTGCCATCAGTGTAACGGGGGAATTCTACGAGCAGTACTTC. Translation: CAISVTGEFYEQYF.

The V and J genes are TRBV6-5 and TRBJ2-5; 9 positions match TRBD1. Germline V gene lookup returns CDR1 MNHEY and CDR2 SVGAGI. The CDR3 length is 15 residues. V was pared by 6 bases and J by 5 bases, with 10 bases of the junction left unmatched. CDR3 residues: CASRFTGGGTETQYF. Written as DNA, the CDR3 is TGTGCCAGCAGATTCACAGGGGGCGGTACGGAGACCCAGTACTTC.